Shown below are 18 T cell receptor beta chains from a single sample sequenced in a study of shared clonotypes between healthy human individuals. TCRdb's copy holds only in-frame clones and misses some; the assay was immunoSEQ multiplex PCR. Among around 720,000 clones listed, 55% to 85% were seen once. Sequences were obtained from memory CD4+ T cells sorted from blood. Subset reported: CD45RA-negative fraction. All receptors come from a woman under 40 in good health.

CDR3 DNA: TGTGCCAGCTCACCACCGTCGGTAAGCACAGATACGCAGTATTTT. This encodes CASSPPSVSTDTQYF. The genes are TRBV18 and TRBJ2-3; no reliable D call. This CDR3 has 15 residues. Germline CDR1 KGHSH, CDR2 LQKENI. Trimming stripped 0 bases from V and 0 bases from J, with 7 bases between.

Comment on this clone: This sample includes further DNA sequences coding for the same CDR3. The chain joins TRBV2 to TRBJ1-1, with D maybe TRBD1 (5 bases). There are 12 residues in the CDR3. The germline CDR1 and CDR2 sequences are SNHLY and FYNNEI. The germline V and J ends were trimmed by 6 bases and 5 bases, with 10 bases remaining between them. The CDR3 bases are TGTGCCAGCAGGCGGGACGGTACTGAAGCTTTCTTT. Translating it yields CASRRDGTEAFF. The full variable domain, with the rest looked up from reference TRBV2 and TRBJ1-1, is EPEVTQTPSHQVTQMGQEVILRCVPISNHLYFYWYRQILGQKVEFLVSFYNNEISEKSEIFDDQFSVERPDGSNFTLKIRSTKLEDSAMYFCASRRDGTEAFFGQGTRLTVV.

The rearrangement links TRBV29-1 to TRBJ2-1, with TRBD2 matching over 9 bases. The CDR3 is made up of 14 amino acids. Trimming took 4 bases from V and 9 from J; bases not matched to a gene: 10. The germline V gene has CDR1 SQVTM and CDR2 ANQGSEA. CDR3 DNA sequence: TGCAGCGTTGTACTTGCGGGAGGGAACACTGAGCAGTTCTTC. It specifies CSVVLAGGNTEQFF.

This clone was picked up one time. The V gene is TRBV10-3, the J gene TRBJ2-7, with D possibly being TRBD1 (6 bases). CDR3 length equals 14 residues. The germline CDR1 and CDR2 sequences are ENHRY and SYGVKD. The germline V and J ends were trimmed by 5 bases and 6 bases, with 17 bases remaining between them. CDR3 residues: CAISRGSGVAEQYF. CDR3 bases: TGTGCCATCAGTAGGGGGTCTGGAGTCGCCGAGCAGTACTTC.

In this sample, this clone turned up a few times. V usage is TRBV6-5 and J usage is TRBJ2-1; tentative D call: TRBD1 (6 bases). This CDR3 comprises 16 residues. Per the germline V gene, CDR1 is MNHEY and CDR2 is SVGAGI. V lost 4 bases and J 3 bases, leaving 16 bases between the germline ends. As DNA, the CDR3 is TGTGCCAGCAGTTCGACGGGACACCTTTTCTACAATGAGCAGTTCTTC. It is translated as CASSSTGHLFYNEQFF.

The rearrangement uses TRBV28 and TRBJ2-2, with TRBD1 matching 10 bases. CDR1 and CDR2 from the germline V gene are MDHEN and SYDVKM. With 7 bases clipped from V and 5 bases from J, the junction kept 7 bases outside the gene matches. The CDR3 runs 15 residues. CDR3 bases: TGTGCCAGCAAAGCCGGGACAGGGGAGACCGGGGAGCTGTTTTTT. This sequence encodes CASKAGTGETGELFF.

The chain has TRBV5-7 and TRBJ2-5, with TRBD2 matching 8 bases. TRBV5-7 is known as an ORF, though its function is uncertain. This CDR3 is built from 15 residues. V was clipped by 4 bases and J by 2 bases; unmatched bases: 7. CDR3 DNA sequence: TGTGCCAGCAGCCCCACTTTAGCGGGGCAAGAGACCCAGTACTTC. Its protein is CASSPTLAGQETQYF.

J is TRBJ2-7 and V is TRBV29-1; possible D gene TRBD1, 6 bases. Germline CDR1 and CDR2: SQVTM and ANQGSEA. CDR3 length equals 13 residues. Trimming pared 5 bases from V and 1 base from J, leaving 12 bases between. The DNA for the CDR3 is TGCAGCGTTCAAATCGACAGGTCCTACGAGCAGTACTTC. Protein: CSVQIDRSYEQYF.

V gene TRBV5-1 combines with J gene TRBJ1-1; no definite D call. V was clipped by 5 bases and J by 1 base, with 9 bases between them. The CDR3 totals 13 residues. CDR1 is SGHRS, CDR2 YFSETQ, per germline. As DNA, the CDR3 is TGCGCCAGCAGACTATGGGGGAACACTGAAGCTTTCTTT. Translated, it gives CASRLWGNTEAFF.

The chain has TRBV2 and TRBJ2-1, with D tentatively TRBD1 or TRBD2 (5 bases each). The CDR3 sequence is 16 residues long. Germline-derived CDR1 and CDR2 are SNHLY and FYNNEI. V was trimmed by 7 bases and J by 6 bases, leaving 22 bases between them. CDR3 in amino acids: CASTVIRDAQGNEQFF. CDR3 in DNA: TGTGCCAGCACTGTAATCCGGGACGCTCAGGGCAATGAGCAGTTCTTC.

CDR3 residues: CASSSYGRGSNEQYF. The CDR3 DNA is TGTGCCAGCAGCTCTTACGGCAGGGGAAGCAACGAGCAGTACTTC. The J gene is TRBJ2-7, the V gene TRBV7-8; perhaps TRBD1 as D (6 bases). Trimming left V 4 bases short and J 5 bases short, with 18 bases between. The CDR3 is made up of 15 amino acids. Germline-derived CDR1 and CDR2 are SGHVS and FQNEAQ.

V usage is TRBV11-2 and J usage is TRBJ1-2, with D hard to call. CDR1 and CDR2 (germline): SGHAT, FQNNGV. Trimming cost V 10 bases and J 1 base, with 13 bases left between them. The CDR3 loop spans 13 amino acids. The DNA of the CDR3 is TGTGCCATCCCAGAGGGATTTAACTATGGCTACACCTTC. Its protein is CAIPEGFNYGYTF.

In its sample, this clone was seen once. The chain employs TRBV28 and TRBJ1-5; D gene uncertain. The CDR3 length is 14 residues. The V gene's germline CDR1 is MDHEN and CDR2 SYDVKM. V was clipped by 1 base and J by 7 bases, with 11 bases between them. In DNA, the CDR3 is TGTGCCAGCAGTTTATCGCTTTCCGGACAGCCCCAGCATTTT. This codes for CASSLSLSGQPQHF.

This sequence joins TRBV7-9 and TRBJ1-1; 7 bases fit TRBD1. This CDR3 is 14 amino acids long. Looked up from germline, CDR1 is SEHNR and CDR2 is FQNEAQ (reference sequence). V was pared by 8 bases and J by 2 bases, with 8 bases of the junction left unmatched. CDR3 coding DNA: TGTGCCAGCGTCCTGGGACAGCCTAACACTGAAGCTTTCTTT. Translated, it gives CASVLGQPNTEAFF.

This chain joins TRBV29-1 and TRBJ2-3, with TRBD2 identical over 11 bases. V shed 7 bases, J shed 2 bases, and the junction held 11 bases outside the gene matches. CDR3 length: 16 residues. Germline V gives CDR1 SQVTM, CDR2 ANQGSEA. DNA of the CDR3: TGCAGCGCGACTAGCGGGATCCTACCCCCCACAGATACGCAGTATTTT. It specifies CSATSGILPPTDTQYF.

The V and J genes are TRBV5-1 and TRBJ2-7; D ambiguous. This CDR3 has 10 residues. The germline V gene has CDR1 SGHRS and CDR2 YFSETQ. The germline V and J ends were trimmed by 8 bases and 2 bases, with 5 bases remaining between them. The CDR3 reads CASRAYEQYF. The CDR3 DNA follows: TGCGCCAGTAGAGCCTACGAGCAGTACTTC.

The genes are TRBV28 and TRBJ2-5; D is uncertain. The germline V and J ends were trimmed by 2 bases and 2 bases, with 9 bases remaining between them. Germline CDR1 is MDHEN and CDR2 is SYDVKM. The CDR3 spans 14 residues. CDR3 protein: CASSLANVQETQYF. The CDR3 DNA follows: TGTGCCAGCAGTTTAGCGAACGTTCAAGAGACCCAGTACTTC.

The genes are TRBV19 and TRBJ1-2; no firm D call. CDR1 and CDR2 (germline): LNHDA, SQIVND (reference sequence). The CDR3 is 14 amino acids. Trimming cost V 4 bases and J 3 bases, with 12 bases left between them. CDR3: CASSTPGRDYGYTF. Here the CDR3 DNA reads TGTGCCAGTAGTACCCCGGGGAGGGACTATGGCTACACCTTC.